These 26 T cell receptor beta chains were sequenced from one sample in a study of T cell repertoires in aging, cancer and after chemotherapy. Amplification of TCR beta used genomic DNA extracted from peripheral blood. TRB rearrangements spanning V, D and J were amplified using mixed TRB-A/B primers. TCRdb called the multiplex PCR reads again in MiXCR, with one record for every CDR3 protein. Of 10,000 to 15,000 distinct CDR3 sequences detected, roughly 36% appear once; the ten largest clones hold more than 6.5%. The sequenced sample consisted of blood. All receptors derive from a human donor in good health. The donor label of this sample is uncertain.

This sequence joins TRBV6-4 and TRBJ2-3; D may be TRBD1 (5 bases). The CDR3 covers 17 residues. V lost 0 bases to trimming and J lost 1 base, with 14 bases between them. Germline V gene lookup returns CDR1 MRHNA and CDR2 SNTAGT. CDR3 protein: CASSDSTQGGGTDTQYF. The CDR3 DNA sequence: TGTGCCAGCAGTGACTCGACCCAGGGTGGGGGCACAGATACGCAGTATTTT.

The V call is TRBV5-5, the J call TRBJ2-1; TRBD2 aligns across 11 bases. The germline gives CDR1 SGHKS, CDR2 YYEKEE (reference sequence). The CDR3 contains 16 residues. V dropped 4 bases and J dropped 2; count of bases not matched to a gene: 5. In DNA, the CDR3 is TGTGCCAGCAGCCAAGATAGCGGGGGGGCCTACAATGAGCAGTTCTTC. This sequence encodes CASSQDSGGAYNEQFF.

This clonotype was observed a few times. This chain's CDR3 is CASSSSGTGGPRGTGELFF. CDR3 sequence (DNA): TGTGCCAGCAGCTCCTCCGGGACAGGGGGCCCTCGGGGCACCGGGGAGCTGTTTTTT. The chain joins TRBV5-5 to TRBJ2-2, with 12 nucleotides matching TRBD1. The CDR3 is made up of 19 amino acids. CDR1 is SGHKS, CDR2 YYEKEE, per germline (reference sequence). With 3 bases clipped from V and 4 bases from J, the junction kept 13 bases outside the gene matches.

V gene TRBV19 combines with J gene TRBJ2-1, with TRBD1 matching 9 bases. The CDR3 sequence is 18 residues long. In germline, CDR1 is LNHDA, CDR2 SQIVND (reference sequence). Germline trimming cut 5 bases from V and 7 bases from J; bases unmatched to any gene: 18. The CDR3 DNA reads TGTGCCAGTAGTCGAGGGTCGGGGACAGGGAACGTAGGGAATGAGCAGTTCTTC. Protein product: CASSRGSGTGNVGNEQFF.

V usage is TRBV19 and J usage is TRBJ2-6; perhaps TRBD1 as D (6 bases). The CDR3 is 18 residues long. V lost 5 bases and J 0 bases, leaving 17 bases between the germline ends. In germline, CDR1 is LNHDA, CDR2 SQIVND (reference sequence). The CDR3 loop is CASSRFGSGDSGANVLTF. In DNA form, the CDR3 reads TGTGCCAGTAGTCGTTTTGGGTCAGGGGACTCTGGGGCCAACGTCCTGACTTTC.

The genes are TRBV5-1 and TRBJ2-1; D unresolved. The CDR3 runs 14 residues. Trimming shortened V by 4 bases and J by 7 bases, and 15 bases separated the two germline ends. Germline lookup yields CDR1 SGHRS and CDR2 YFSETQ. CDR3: CASSPQEILNEQFF. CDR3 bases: TGCGCCAGCAGCCCGCAGGAAATACTGAATGAGCAGTTCTTC.

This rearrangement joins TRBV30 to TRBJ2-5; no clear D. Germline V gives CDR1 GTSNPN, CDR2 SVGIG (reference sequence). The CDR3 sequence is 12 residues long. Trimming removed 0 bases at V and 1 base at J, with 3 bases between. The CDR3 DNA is TGTGCCTGGAGTGTTCTCCAAGAGACCCAGTACTTC. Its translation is CAWSVLQETQYF. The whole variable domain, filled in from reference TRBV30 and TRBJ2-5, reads SQTIHQWPATLVQPVGSPLSLECTVEGTSNPNLYWYRQAAGRGLQLLFYSVGIGQISSEVPQNLSASRPQDRQFILSSKKLLLSDSGFYLCAWSVLQETQYFGPGTRLLVL.

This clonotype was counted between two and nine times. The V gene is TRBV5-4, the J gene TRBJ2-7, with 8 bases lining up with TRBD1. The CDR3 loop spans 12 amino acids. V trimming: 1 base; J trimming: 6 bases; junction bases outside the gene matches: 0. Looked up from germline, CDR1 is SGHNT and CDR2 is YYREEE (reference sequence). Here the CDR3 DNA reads TGTGCCAGCAGCTTGACAGGGGGCGAGCAGTACTTC. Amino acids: CASSLTGGEQYF. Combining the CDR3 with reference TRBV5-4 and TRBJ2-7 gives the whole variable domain ETGVTQSPTHLIKTRGQQVTLRCSSQSGHNTVSWYQQALGQGPQFIFQYYREEENGRGNFPPRFSGLQFPNYSSELNVNALELDDSALYLCASSLTGGEQYFGPGTRLTVT.

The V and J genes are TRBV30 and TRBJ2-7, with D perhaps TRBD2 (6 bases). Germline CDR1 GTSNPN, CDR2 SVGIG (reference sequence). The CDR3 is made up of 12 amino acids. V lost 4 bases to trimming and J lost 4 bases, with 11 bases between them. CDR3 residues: CAWIRGRYEQYF. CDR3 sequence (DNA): TGTGCCTGGATTCGAGGGAGGTACGAGCAGTACTTC.

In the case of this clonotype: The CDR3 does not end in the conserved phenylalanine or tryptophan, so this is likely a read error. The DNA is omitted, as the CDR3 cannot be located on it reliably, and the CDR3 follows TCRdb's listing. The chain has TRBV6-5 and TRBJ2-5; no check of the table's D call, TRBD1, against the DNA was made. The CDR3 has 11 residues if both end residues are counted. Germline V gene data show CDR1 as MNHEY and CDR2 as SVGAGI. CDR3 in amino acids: CASSERLSGGP.

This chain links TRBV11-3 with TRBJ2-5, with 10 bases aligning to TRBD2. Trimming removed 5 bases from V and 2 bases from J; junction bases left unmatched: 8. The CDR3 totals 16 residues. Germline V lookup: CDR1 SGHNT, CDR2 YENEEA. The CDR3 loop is CASSHTASGGQETQYF. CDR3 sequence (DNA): TGTGCCAGCAGCCATACGGCTAGCGGGGGACAAGAGACCCAGTACTTC.

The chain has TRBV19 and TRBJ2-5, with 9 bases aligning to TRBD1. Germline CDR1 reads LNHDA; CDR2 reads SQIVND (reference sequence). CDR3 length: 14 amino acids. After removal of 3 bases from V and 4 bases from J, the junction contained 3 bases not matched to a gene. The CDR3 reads CASSITGGAETQYF. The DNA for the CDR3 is TGTGCCAGTAGTATCACAGGGGGCGCAGAGACCCAGTACTTC.

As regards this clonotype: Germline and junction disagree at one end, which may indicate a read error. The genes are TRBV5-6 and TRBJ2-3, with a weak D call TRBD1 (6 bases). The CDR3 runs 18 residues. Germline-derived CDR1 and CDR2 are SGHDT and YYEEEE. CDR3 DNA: TGCGCCAGCAGCTCCGGGGACATTCGGTCCTATACCACAGATACGCAGTATTTT. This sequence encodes CASSSGDIRSYTTDTQYF.

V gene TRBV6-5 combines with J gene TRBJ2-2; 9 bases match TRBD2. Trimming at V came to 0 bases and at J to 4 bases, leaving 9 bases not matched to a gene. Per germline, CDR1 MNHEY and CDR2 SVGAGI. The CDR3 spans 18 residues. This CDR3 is CASSYSLSSGTPTGELFF. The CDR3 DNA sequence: TGTGCCAGCAGTTACTCGTTGTCTAGCGGGACTCCCACCGGGGAGCTGTTTTTT.

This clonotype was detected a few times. The CDR3 DNA follows: TGTGCCAGTAGTATAACGGAGGGGTCCTACAATGAGCAGTTCTTC. As protein: CASSITEGSYNEQFF. V and J are TRBV19 and TRBJ2-1, with a tentative D call TRBD2 (6 bases). The germline gives CDR1 LNHDA, CDR2 SQIVND (reference sequence). Trimming took 2 bases from V and 1 from J, leaving 9 bases between them. The CDR3 length is 15 residues.

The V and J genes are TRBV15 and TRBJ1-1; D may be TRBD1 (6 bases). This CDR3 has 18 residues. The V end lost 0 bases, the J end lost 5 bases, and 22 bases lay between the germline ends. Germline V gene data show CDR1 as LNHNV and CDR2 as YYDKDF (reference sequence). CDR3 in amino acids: CATSRDRTVAGVLTEAFF. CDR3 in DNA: TGTGCCACCAGCAGAGATAGGACAGTGGCGGGTGTCTTAACTGAAGCTTTCTTT.

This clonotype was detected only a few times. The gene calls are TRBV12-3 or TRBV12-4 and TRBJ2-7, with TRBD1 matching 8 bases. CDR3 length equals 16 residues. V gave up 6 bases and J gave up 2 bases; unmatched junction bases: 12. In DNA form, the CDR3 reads TGTGCCAGCAGCTCCGGGACAGGATGGGGGGCCTACGAGCAGTACTTC. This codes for CASSSGTGWGAYEQYF.

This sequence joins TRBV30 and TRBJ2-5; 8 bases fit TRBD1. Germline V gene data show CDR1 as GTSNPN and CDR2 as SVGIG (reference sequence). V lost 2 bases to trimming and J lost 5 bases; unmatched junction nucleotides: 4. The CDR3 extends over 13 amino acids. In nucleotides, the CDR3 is TGTGCCTGGAGTCGACAGGGGAGTGAGACCCAGTACTTC. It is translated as CAWSRQGSETQYF.

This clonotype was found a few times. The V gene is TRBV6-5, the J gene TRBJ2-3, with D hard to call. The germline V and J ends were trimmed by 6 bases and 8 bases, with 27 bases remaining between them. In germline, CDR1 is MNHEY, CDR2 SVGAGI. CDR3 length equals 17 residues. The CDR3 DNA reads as TGTGCCAGCAGACCTGGACCCGGACCCCGCCGTTTCGGTACGCAGTATTTT. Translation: CASRPGPGPRRFGTQYF.

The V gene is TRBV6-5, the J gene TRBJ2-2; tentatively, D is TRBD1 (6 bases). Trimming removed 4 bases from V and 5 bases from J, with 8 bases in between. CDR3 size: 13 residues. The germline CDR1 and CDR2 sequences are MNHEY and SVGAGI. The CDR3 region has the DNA TGTGCCAGCAGTTTACAGGGAACCGGGGAGCTGTTTTTT. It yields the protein CASSLQGTGELFF.

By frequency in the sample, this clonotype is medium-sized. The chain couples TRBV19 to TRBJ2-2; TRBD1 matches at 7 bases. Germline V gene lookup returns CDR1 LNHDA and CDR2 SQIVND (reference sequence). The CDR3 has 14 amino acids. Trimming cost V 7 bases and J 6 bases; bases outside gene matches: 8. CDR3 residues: CASTLQGIAGELFF. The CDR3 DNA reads TGTGCCAGTACCCTACAGGGGATTGCCGGGGAGCTGTTTTTT.

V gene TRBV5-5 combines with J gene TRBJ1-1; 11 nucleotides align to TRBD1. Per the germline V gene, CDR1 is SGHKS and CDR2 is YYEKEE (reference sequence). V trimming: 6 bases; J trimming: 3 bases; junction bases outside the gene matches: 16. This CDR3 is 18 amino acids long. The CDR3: CASIFDPPGQGVYTEAFF. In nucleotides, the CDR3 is TGTGCCAGCATTTTTGACCCCCCGGGACAGGGGGTCTACACTGAAGCTTTCTTT.

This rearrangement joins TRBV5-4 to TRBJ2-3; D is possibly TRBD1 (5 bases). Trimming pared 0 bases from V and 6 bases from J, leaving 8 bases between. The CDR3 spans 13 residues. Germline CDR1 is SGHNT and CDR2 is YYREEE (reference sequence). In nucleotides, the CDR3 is TGTGCCAGCAGCTTGGACTCAGGGGATACGCAGTATTTT. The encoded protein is CASSLDSGDTQYF.

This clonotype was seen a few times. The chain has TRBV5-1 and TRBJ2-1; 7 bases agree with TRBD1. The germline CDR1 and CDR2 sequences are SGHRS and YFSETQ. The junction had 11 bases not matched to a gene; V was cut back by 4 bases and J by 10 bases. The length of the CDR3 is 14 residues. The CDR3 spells CASSPGTVGREQFF. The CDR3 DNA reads TGCGCCAGCAGCCCCGGGACAGTGGGACGCGAGCAGTTCTTC.

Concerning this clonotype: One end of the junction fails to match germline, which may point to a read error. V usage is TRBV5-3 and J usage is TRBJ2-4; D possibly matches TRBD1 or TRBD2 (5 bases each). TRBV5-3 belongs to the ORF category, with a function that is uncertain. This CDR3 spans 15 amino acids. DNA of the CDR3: TGCGCCAGCAGCTTGGTCTCGGGGCCACTAAACATTCAGTACTTC. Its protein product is CASSLVSGPLNIQYF.

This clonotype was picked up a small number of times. The CDR3 loop reads CSSRWGAQSEAFF. CDR3 DNA: TGCAGCTCCCGCTGGGGCGCCCAATCTGAAGCTTTCTTT. The chain links TRBV29-1 to TRBJ1-1; D is possibly TRBD1 (5 bases). The germline CDR1 and CDR2 sequences are SQVTM and ANQGSEA. The CDR3 extends over 13 amino acids. V dropped 8 bases and J dropped 6 bases, with 19 bases sitting between them. Together with reference TRBV29-1 and TRBJ1-1, the CDR3 gives the full variable domain: SAVISQKPSRDICQRGTSLTIQCQVDSQVTMMFWYRQQPGQSLTLIATANQGSEATYESGFVIDKFPISRPNLTFSTLTVSNMSPEDSSIYLCSSRWGAQSEAFFGQGTRLTVV.